The 31 T cell receptor beta chains below all came from one sample that was sequenced in a study of T cells after yellow fever vaccination (dated by TCRdb to between 2019 and 2020). Per the publication, the treatment or condition label means: live attenuated yellow fever vaccine strain. The library was generated by 5' RACE. Sequencer: Illumina NovaSeq 6000. Using fastp trimming at Q25 and MiXCR clonotype assembly, TCRdb reanalyzed the public sequencing data and kept in-frame beta chains. Each CDR3 protein appears once, grouped with its most common genes and DNA. In all, the sample holds about 58,000 distinct CDR3 sequences, and around 5.4% of those were seen once. Roughly 31% of the sample comes from the top ten. Sample: PBMCs, either bulk or a sorted T-cell subset (CD4+, CD8+, memory, or dextramer-sorted; not recorded which), taken on the day of the yellow fever booster vaccination. Receptor source: a man aged 18 to 29 who received the YFV17D yellow fever vaccine.

The chain employs TRBV24-1 and TRBJ1-1; D is unresolved. The CDR3 runs to 10 residues. Trimming removed 5 bases at V and 4 bases at J, with 1 base between. Germline values: CDR1 KGHDR, CDR2 SFDVKD. The CDR3 DNA reads as TGTGCCACCAGTGTCACTGAAGCTTTCTTT. Encoded protein: CATSVTEAFF.

This rearrangement joins TRBV4-2 to TRBJ2-7, with TRBD2 as a possible D gene (6 bases). The V end was cut by 0 bases, the J end by 7 bases, with 10 bases between. The CDR3 sequence is 13 residues long. Germline CDR1 reads LGHNA; CDR2 reads YNFKEQ. As DNA, the CDR3 is TGTGCCAGCAGCCAAGACACGGAGGGAGAGCAGTACTTC. Residues: CASSQDTEGEQYF.

This clonotype has just a few counts. The chain links TRBV3-1 to TRBJ2-7; D gene uncertain. V was trimmed by 1 base and J by 2 bases, leaving 6 bases between them. In germline, CDR1 is LGHDT, CDR2 YNNKEL (reference sequence). This CDR3 is built from 13 residues. CDR3 amino acids: CASSQGNPYEQYF. DNA for the CDR3: TGTGCCAGCAGCCAAGGCAATCCCTACGAGCAGTACTTC.

There are many counts of this clonotype. The junction departs from germline at one end; a sequencing error may be responsible. The chain carries TRBV7-6 and TRBJ2-5; D is undetermined. Germline lookup yields CDR1 SGHVS and CDR2 FNYEAQ. This CDR3 contains 12 residues. The CDR3 sequence: CASSLGSGIGSF. The CDR3 region has the DNA TGTGCCAGCAGCTTAGGGTCAGGCATTGGTTCGTTC.

This clonotype has more than one count but fewer than ten. This chain joins TRBV11-2 and TRBJ2-5, with TRBD2 matching 7 bases. This CDR3 spans 16 amino acids. The V and J ends lost 5 bases and 1 base, in that order; junction bases with no gene match: 10. Germline loops: CDR1 SGHAT, CDR2 FQNNGV. CDR3 in DNA: TGTGCCAGCAGCCCCGGACGGGCGGGGGTCCAAGAGACCCAGTACTTC. It specifies CASSPGRAGVQETQYF.

This clonotype was seen repeatedly, ten times or more. V is TRBV20-1 and J is TRBJ2-7; 7 bases match TRBD1. Looked up from germline, CDR1 is DFQATT and CDR2 is SNEGSKA (reference sequence). This CDR3 has 14 residues. The junction had 6 bases not matched to a gene; V was cut back by 0 bases and J by 4 bases. CDR3: CSARDDRDSYEQYF. The DNA for the CDR3 is TGCAGTGCTAGAGACGACCGGGACAGTTACGAGCAGTACTTC.

This clonotype has ten or more counts. J is TRBJ2-7 and V is TRBV2; D is possibly TRBD2 (6 bases). Germline CDR1 reads SNHLY; CDR2 reads FYNNEI. The CDR3 consists of 14 residues. The ends were cut back, 1 base at V and 4 bases at J, with 11 bases in the middle. The CDR3: CASSEVSGLYEQYV. In DNA form, the CDR3 reads TGTGCCAGCAGTGAAGTGAGCGGGCTATACGAGCAGTACGTC.

This clonotype was observed at least ten times. The V and J genes are TRBV4-3 and TRBJ2-2; D gene uncertain. Germline values: CDR1 LGHNA, CDR2 YSLEER. This CDR3 spans 13 amino acids. V lost 4 bases and J 3 bases, leaving 6 bases between the germline ends. CDR3 DNA: TGCGCCAGCAGCCCTTGGGACACCGGGGAGCTGTTTTTT. The encoded protein is CASSPWDTGELFF.

J is TRBJ2-5 and V is TRBV11-2; D uncertain. The CDR3 has 15 amino acids. The germline V gene encodes CDR1 SGHAT and CDR2 FQNNGV. V was shortened by 6 bases and J by 4 bases, with 18 bases between the two germline ends. The CDR3 sequence: CASRKHDGLAETQYF. CDR3 DNA sequence: TGTGCCAGCAGGAAACACGACGGTCTGGCAGAGACCCAGTACTTC.

This clonotype occurred many times. The chain recombines TRBV29-1 with TRBJ2-5; D is possibly TRBD1 or TRBD2 (5 bases each). V was trimmed by 6 bases and J by 5 bases, leaving 16 bases between them. This CDR3 spans 13 amino acids. CDR1 and CDR2 (germline): SQVTM, ANQGSEA. DNA of the CDR3: TGCAGCGTGGACGACGGGACCTTCGAGACCCAGTACTTC. Protein: CSVDDGTFETQYF.

This clonotype was seen ten or more times. The rearrangement links TRBV5-1 to TRBJ2-3; D is uncertain. The CDR3 has 12 amino acids. Trimming removed 5 bases from V and 5 bases from J, with 9 bases in between. Germline V gene lookup returns CDR1 SGHRS and CDR2 YFSETQ. CDR3 region: CASRYEGDTQYF. In DNA, the CDR3 is TGCGCCAGCAGATACGAAGGAGATACGCAGTATTTT.

Only a few counts were recorded for this clonotype. The chain is built from TRBV14 and TRBJ2-7; 8 bases align to TRBD1. The V gene's germline CDR1 is SGHDN and CDR2 FVKESK. With 3 bases clipped from V and 3 bases from J, the junction kept 10 bases outside the gene matches. The CDR3 spans 16 residues. The CDR3 bases are TGTGCCAGCAGCCACACGTCCGACAGGGGATTCTACGAGCAGTACTTC. It codes for CASSHTSDRGFYEQYF.

The sample holds many counts of this clonotype. The CDR3 sequence: CATSRDQLAGEQFF. For the CDR3, the DNA is TGTGCCACCAGCAGAGATCAGTTAGCGGGTGAGCAGTTCTTC. The J gene is TRBJ2-1, the V gene TRBV15, with TRBD2 identical over 7 bases. Losses at the gene ends were 0 bases for V and 9 bases for J; bases not matched to a gene: 5. The germline V gene has CDR1 LNHNV and CDR2 YYDKDF (reference sequence). The CDR3 is 14 residues long.

This clonotype has a count of ten or more. The chain combines TRBV20-1 with TRBJ2-7, with 11 bases aligning to TRBD2. CDR1 is DFQATT and CDR2 is SNEGSKA in the germline V gene (reference sequence). This CDR3 is 15 amino acids long. The V gene end was trimmed by 0 bases and the J gene end by 4 bases; junction bases not matched to a gene: 5. The chain's CDR3 is CSARDRRLAGYEQYF. CDR3 DNA sequence: TGCAGTGCTAGAGATCGAAGACTAGCGGGGTACGAGCAGTACTTC.

The chain uses TRBV7-9 and TRBJ2-1; D may match TRBD1 or TRBD2 (5 bases each). The germline V gene has CDR1 SEHNR and CDR2 FQNEAQ (reference sequence). The CDR3 runs 13 residues. The V end lost 1 base, the J end lost 6 bases, and 7 bases lay between the germline ends. CDR3 DNA sequence: TGTGCCAGCAGCTTAGGAGGGGTCAATGAGCAGTTCTTC. Amino acid sequence: CASSLGGVNEQFF.

The chain joins TRBV4-3 to TRBJ2-3, with D unclear. Germline-derived CDR1 and CDR2 are LGHNA and YSLEER. The V end lost 0 bases, the J end lost 2 bases, and 9 bases lay between the germline ends. The CDR3 has 15 residues. This chain's CDR3 is CASSQDGPNTDTQYF. The CDR3 DNA follows: TGCGCCAGCAGCCAAGATGGACCGAACACAGATACGCAGTATTTT.

This clonotype was counted at least ten times. This chain joins TRBV20-1 and TRBJ2-5; 11 nucleotides match TRBD2. This CDR3 region has 14 residues. Germline V gives CDR1 DFQATT, CDR2 SNEGSKA (reference sequence). V was pared by 5 bases and J by 1 base, with 3 bases of the junction left unmatched. The CDR3: CSARTSGSQETQYF. For the CDR3, the DNA is TGCAGTGCTCGGACTAGCGGGTCCCAAGAGACCCAGTACTTC.

At least ten counts were recorded for this clonotype. This rearrangement joins TRBV9 to TRBJ2-7, with unresolved D. The V end lost 1 base, the J end lost 4 bases, and 9 bases lay between the germline ends. CDR1 and CDR2 (germline): SGDLS, YYNGEE. The CDR3 loop spans 13 amino acids. The CDR3 is CASSVYSGYEQYF. The CDR3 bases are TGTGCCAGCAGCGTATATTCTGGTTACGAGCAGTACTTC.

This clonotype came up many times. The chain has TRBV7-8 and TRBJ1-2; tentatively, D is TRBD1 (6 bases). Germline V lookup: CDR1 SGHVS, CDR2 FQNEAQ. CDR3 length equals 16 residues. V was pared by 5 bases and J by 0 bases, with 16 bases between. The CDR3 nucleotides are TGTGCCAGCAGCCACACCCAGGGGACCACTAACTATGGCTACACCTTC. Translating gives CASSHTQGTTNYGYTF.

This clonotype was picked up many times. The chain recombines TRBV12-3 or TRBV12-4 with TRBJ1-1; D is unclear. V was cut by 6 bases and J by 11 bases, with 16 bases left in between. The CDR3 consists of 12 residues. CDR3 protein: CASSPLGLKAFF. The CDR3, as DNA: TGTGCCAGCAGCCCCCTGGGTTTGAAGGCTTTCTTT.

This rearrangement joins TRBV7-9 to TRBJ2-6; TRBD1 matches 9 bases. V was clipped by 10 bases and J by 0 bases; unmatched bases: 7. Germline CDR1 reads SEHNR; CDR2 reads FQNEAQ (reference sequence). The CDR3 loop spans 16 amino acids. The CDR3 protein is CAMRTGANSGANVLTF. The CDR3 DNA is TGTGCCATGCGGACAGGGGCCAACTCTGGGGCCAACGTCCTGACTTTC.

In its sample, this clonotype was seen many times. The chain couples TRBV27 to TRBJ1-1; possibly TRBD1 for D (5 bases). V dropped 5 bases and J dropped 0 bases, with 10 bases sitting between them. CDR3 size: 14 residues. Germline V gene lookup returns CDR1 MNHEY and CDR2 SMNVEV (reference sequence). CDR3 residues: CASSPQEMNTEAFF. The CDR3, as DNA: TGTGCCAGCAGTCCACAGGAGATGAACACTGAAGCTTTCTTT.

J is TRBJ1-1 and V is TRBV21-1; the table's D gene call, TRBD1, was not cross checked with the DNA. TRBV21-1 is shown as a pseudogene. This CDR3 has 11 residues. CDR3 nucleotide sequence: TGTGCCAGCAGCGACCGGGCTGAAGCTTTCTTT. This sequence encodes CASSDRAEAFF.

This clonotype was counted only a few times. The chain employs TRBV24-1 and TRBJ2-3, with no clear D. The CDR3 totals 12 residues. The germline CDR1 and CDR2 sequences are KGHDR and SFDVKD. Between the trimmed V and J ends, which lost 3 bases and 4 bases, there was a span of 4 bases. The CDR3 region has the DNA TGTGCCACCAGTGATCGAGCAGATACGCAGTATTTT. Residues: CATSDRADTQYF.

The V and J genes are TRBV4-3 and TRBJ1-5; D ambiguous. V was pared by 4 bases and J by 4 bases, with 14 bases between. The germline CDR1 and CDR2 sequences are LGHNA and YSLEER. The CDR3 totals 15 residues. CDR3 nucleotides: TGCGCCAGCAGCCTTCTCCGGGCCGCTAATCAGCCCCAGCATTTT. It encodes CASSLLRAANQPQHF.

This clonotype came up many times. The CDR3 region is CASSQAAGDRGDIQYF. As DNA, the CDR3 is TGCGCCAGCAGCCAAGCGGCCGGGGACAGGGGGGACATTCAGTACTTC. The chain links TRBV4-3 to TRBJ2-4; TRBD1 aligns across 11 bases. Germline V gives CDR1 LGHNA, CDR2 YSLEER. There are 16 residues in the CDR3. After removal of 1 base from V and 8 bases from J, the junction contained 7 bases not matched to a gene.

At least ten counts were recorded for this clonotype. J is TRBJ1-1 and V is TRBV6-6, with D hard to call. Trimming took off 6 bases at V and 5 bases at J, with 10 bases between the two ends. The CDR3 totals 12 residues. The germline CDR1 and CDR2 sequences are MNHNY and SVGAGI (reference sequence). The CDR3 protein is CASSLGWTEAFF. The CDR3 DNA follows: TGTGCCAGCAGCCTGGGTTGGACTGAAGCTTTCTTT.

V is TRBV6-5 and J is TRBJ2-7, with 8 bases that match TRBD2. This CDR3 is built from 13 residues. After removal of 2 bases from V and 10 bases from J, the junction contained 7 bases not matched to a gene. The V gene's germline CDR1 is MNHEY and CDR2 SVGAGI. CDR3 nucleotides: TGTGCCAGCAGTTACATCGGGGGGGGTCCTCAGTACTTC. Translated: CASSYIGGGPQYF.

This chain links TRBV7-2 with TRBJ2-7, with D possibly being TRBD1 (5 bases). The length of the CDR3 is 15 residues. Trimming shortened V by 1 base and J by 4 bases, and 14 bases separated the two germline ends. Germline CDR1 is SGHTA and CDR2 is FQGNSA. The CDR3: CASSLVPRAEYEQYV. The CDR3 nucleotides read TGTGCCAGCAGCTTAGTACCCAGGGCCGAGTACGAGCAGTACGTC.

The chain is built from TRBV10-3 and TRBJ2-5; D unresolved. Trimming shortened V by 3 bases and J by 5 bases, and 10 bases separated the two germline ends. Germline V gene data show CDR1 as ENHRY and CDR2 as SYGVKD. The CDR3 is made up of 13 amino acids. CDR3 loop: CAISEETWETQYF. The CDR3 DNA is TGTGCCATCAGTGAAGAGACGTGGGAGACCCAGTACTTC.

The sample holds a few counts of this clonotype. This chain uses TRBV28 with TRBJ2-7; D unresolved. The V gene lost 6 bases and the J gene lost 0 bases, with 15 bases spanning the gap. Germline CDR1 reads MDHEN; CDR2 reads SYDVKM. CDR3 length equals 15 residues. Here the CDR3 DNA reads TGTGCCAGCAGCCGTACACTCGCCCTCTCCTACGAGCAGTACGTC. It specifies CASSRTLALSYEQYV.